The present entry profiles one T cell receptor beta chain with its context. The source of the sample is a study of blood T cell repertoires in COVID-19. Study at large: Specimens from acute and convalescent COVID-19 originated in the United States, Italy and Spain. The cDNA or gDNA used as material had been derived from T cells, B-cell-depleted T cells, or PBMCs.

It was during active infection that Seattle patients were enrolled and then longitudinally followed. Original analysis: Using reference gene primer amplification, nucleated cell counts were estimated. Profiling relied on immunoSEQ multiplex PCR, and the TCRdb table lists in-frame clones only, not all of them. V and J calls and clone size are as listed in that table; D and trimming were resolved from the DNA. The data contain around 140,000 clones, 85% to 90% of them singletons. CDR1 and CDR2 (germline): KGHDR, SFDVKD. There are 13 residues in the CDR3. Trimming took off 7 bases at V and 1 base at J, with 10 bases between the two ends.

The source is a man younger than 35 with COVID-19, enrolled during active disease. The V gene is TRBV24-1, the J gene TRBJ2-7; possible D gene TRBD1, 6 bases. The sample comprised peripheral blood. CDR3 coding DNA: TGTGCCACCAGCGACCAGGGGTCCTACGAGCAGTACTTC. Amino acid sequence: CATSDQGSYEQYF.